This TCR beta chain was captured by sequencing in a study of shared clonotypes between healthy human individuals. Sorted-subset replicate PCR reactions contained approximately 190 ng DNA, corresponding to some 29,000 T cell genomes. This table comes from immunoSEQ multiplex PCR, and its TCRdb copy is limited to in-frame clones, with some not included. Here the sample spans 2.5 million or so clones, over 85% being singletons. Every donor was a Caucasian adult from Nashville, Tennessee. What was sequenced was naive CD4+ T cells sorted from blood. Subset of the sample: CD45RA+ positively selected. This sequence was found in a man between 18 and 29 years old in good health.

CDR3 coding DNA: TGTGCCAGCAGTGAACGGTTTCTGTTGTCAACTAATGAAAAACTGTTTTTT. Residues: CASSERFLLSTNEKLFF. The rearrangement uses TRBV2 and TRBJ1-4; the D is unclear. This CDR3 has 17 residues. Germline lookup yields CDR1 SNHLY and CDR2 FYNNEI. Trimming shortened V by 2 bases and J by 0 bases, and 13 bases separated the two germline ends.